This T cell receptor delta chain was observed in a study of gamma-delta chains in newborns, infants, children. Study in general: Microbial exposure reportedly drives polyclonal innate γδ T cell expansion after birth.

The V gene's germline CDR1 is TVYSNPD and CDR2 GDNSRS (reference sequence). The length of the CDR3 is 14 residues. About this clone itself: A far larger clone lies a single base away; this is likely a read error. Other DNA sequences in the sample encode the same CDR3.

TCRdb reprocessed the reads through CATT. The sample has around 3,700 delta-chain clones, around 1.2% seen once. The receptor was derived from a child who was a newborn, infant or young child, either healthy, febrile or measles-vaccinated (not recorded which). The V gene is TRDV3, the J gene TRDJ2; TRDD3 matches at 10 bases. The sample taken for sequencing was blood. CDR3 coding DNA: TGTGCTTACTGGGGGATCACTTTGACAGCGCAACTCTTCTTT. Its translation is CAYWGITLTAQLFF.